The 8 T cell receptor beta chains presented below share a single source sample, sequenced in a study of blood T cells in healthy people across ages. Sample-barcoded 5' priming and a J-beta primer mix drove a second PCR of 7 to 11 cycles. TCRdb ran MiXCR on the 5' RACE reads and lists one entry per CDR3 protein. The profile shows roughly 1.9 million distinct CDR3 sequences, roughly 43% of them singletons. The sample taken for sequencing was blood. The source of these receptors is a human donor in good health.

This clonotype was seen a few times. This rearrangement joins TRBV20-1 to TRBJ2-5, with D perhaps TRBD1 (5 bases). TRBJ2-7 explains the end of the DNA better; the J call may be wrong. The CDR3 has 15 residues. CDR1 and CDR2 from the germline V gene are DFQATT and SNEGSKA (reference sequence). The CDR3 protein is CSARSLGQGSHEQYF. DNA for the CDR3: TGCAGTGCTAGATCTTTGGGGCAGGGAAGTCACGAGCAGTACTTC.

This clonotype was seen more than once but under ten times. The chain uses TRBV12-3 or TRBV12-4 and TRBJ2-5, with D possibly being TRBD1 (5 bases). Trimming cost V 3 bases and J 11 bases, with 16 bases left between them. The CDR3 contains 13 residues. The CDR3 is CASSFGQDNEQYF. The CDR3 region has the DNA TGTGCCAGCAGTTTCGGGCAGGACAATGAGCAGTACTTC.

This chain links TRBV7-8 with TRBJ2-1; 9 bases align to TRBD2. The CDR3 consists of 16 residues. Trimming at V came to 1 base and at J to 4 bases, leaving 5 bases not matched to a gene. Germline V gene sequence: CDR1 SGHVS, CDR2 FQNEAQ. For the CDR3, the DNA is TGTGCCAGCAGCTTAGTGTCTAGCGGGGTTTACAATGAGCAGTTCTTC. Its translation is CASSLVSSGVYNEQFF.

The V call is TRBV18, the J call TRBJ2-2; TRBD2 agrees at 8 bases. This CDR3 region has 16 residues. CDR1 is KGHSH, CDR2 LQKENI, per germline. The V segment lost 0 bases and the J segment 2 bases; nucleotides outside the gene matches: 2. CDR3 DNA sequence: TGTGCCAGCTCACCACCGGGACTAGATAACACCGGGGAGCTGTTTTTT. Translated: CASSPPGLDNTGELFF.

In DNA, the CDR3 is TGTGCCAGCAGCTCCCGGGACTACCATTGGGAGCAGTTCTTC. It is translated as CASSSRDYHWEQFF. J is TRBJ2-1 and V is TRBV13; 7 nucleotides match TRBD2. V shed 4 bases and J 10 bases; nucleotides not matched to a gene: 10. The CDR3 is made up of 14 amino acids. Germline-derived CDR1 and CDR2 are PRHDT and FYEKMQ (reference sequence).

J is TRBJ1-2 and V is TRBV28; a possible D gene is TRBD1 (5 bases). The length of the CDR3 is 13 residues. The germline V gene has CDR1 MDHEN and CDR2 SYDVKM. V lost 6 bases to trimming and J lost 4 bases, with 12 bases between them. CDR3 DNA sequence: TGTGCCAGCAGGTATACACAGGCCTATGGCTACACCTTC. Residues: CASRYTQAYGYTF.

This clonotype has more than one count but fewer than ten. At one end, the junction sequence differs from germline, possibly due to a read error. The chain links TRBV10-3 to TRBJ2-7; tentative D call: TRBD2 (5 bases). This CDR3 is 13 amino acids long. Germline CDR1 is ENHRY and CDR2 is SYGVKD. Written as DNA, the CDR3 is TGCGCCATCAGTGTAGGCCCTGAGGGTGAGCAGTACTTC. This codes for CAISVGPEGEQYF.

The chain combines TRBV5-1 with TRBJ2-3; TRBD2 agrees at 8 bases. J lost 6 bases, V lost 1 base, and 7 bases had no gene match. The germline CDR1 and CDR2 sequences are SGHRS and YFSETQ. The CDR3 runs 15 residues. CDR3 region: CASSLTGGAIDTQYF. The CDR3 DNA is TGCGCCAGCAGCTTGACCGGGGGGGCCATCGATACGCAGTATTTT.